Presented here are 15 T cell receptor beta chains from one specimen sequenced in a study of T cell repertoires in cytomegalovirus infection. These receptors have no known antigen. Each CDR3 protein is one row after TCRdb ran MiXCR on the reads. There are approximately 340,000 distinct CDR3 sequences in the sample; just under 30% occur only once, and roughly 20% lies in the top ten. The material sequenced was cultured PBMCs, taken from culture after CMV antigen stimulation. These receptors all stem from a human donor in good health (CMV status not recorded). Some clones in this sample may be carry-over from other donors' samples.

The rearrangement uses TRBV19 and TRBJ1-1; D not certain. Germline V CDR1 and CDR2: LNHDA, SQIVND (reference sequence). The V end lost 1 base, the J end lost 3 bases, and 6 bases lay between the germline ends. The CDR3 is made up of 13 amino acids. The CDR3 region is CASSIGWDTEAFF. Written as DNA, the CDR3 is TGTGCCAGTAGTATAGGTTGGGACACTGAAGCTTTCTTT.

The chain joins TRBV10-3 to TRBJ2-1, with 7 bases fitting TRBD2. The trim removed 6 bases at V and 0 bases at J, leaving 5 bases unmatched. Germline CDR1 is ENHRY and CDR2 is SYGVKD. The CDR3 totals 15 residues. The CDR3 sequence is CAIRERTSSYNEQFF. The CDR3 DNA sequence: TGTGCCATCAGGGAGCGGACTAGCTCCTACAATGAGCAGTTCTTC.

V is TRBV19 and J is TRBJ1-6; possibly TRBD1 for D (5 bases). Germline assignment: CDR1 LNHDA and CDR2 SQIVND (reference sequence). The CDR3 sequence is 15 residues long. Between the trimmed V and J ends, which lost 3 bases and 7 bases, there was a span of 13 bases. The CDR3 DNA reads TGTGCCAGTAGTATTTTCGCCGGGGGAAATTCACCCCTCCACTTT. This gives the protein CASSIFAGGNSPLHF.

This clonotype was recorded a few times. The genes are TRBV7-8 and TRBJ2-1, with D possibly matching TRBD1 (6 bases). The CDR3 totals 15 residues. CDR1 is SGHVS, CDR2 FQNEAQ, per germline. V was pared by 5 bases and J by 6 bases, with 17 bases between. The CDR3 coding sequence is TGTGCCAGCAGCCCCGGAAGGGGGATCGGCAATGAGCAGTTCTTC. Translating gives CASSPGRGIGNEQFF.

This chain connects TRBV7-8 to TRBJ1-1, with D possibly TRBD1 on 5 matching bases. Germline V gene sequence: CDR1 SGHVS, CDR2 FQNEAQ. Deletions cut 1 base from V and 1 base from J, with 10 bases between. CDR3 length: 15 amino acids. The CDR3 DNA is TGTGCCAGCAGCTTAGTTACTAGGGGGAACACTGAAGCTTTCTTT. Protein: CASSLVTRGNTEAFF.

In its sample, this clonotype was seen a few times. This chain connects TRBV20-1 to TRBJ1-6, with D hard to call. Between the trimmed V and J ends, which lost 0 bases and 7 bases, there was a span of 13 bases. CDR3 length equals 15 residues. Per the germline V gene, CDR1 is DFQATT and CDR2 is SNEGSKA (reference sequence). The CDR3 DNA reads TGCAGTGCTAGAGATGGAACAGCAGACAATTCACCCCTCCACTTT. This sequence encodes CSARDGTADNSPLHF.

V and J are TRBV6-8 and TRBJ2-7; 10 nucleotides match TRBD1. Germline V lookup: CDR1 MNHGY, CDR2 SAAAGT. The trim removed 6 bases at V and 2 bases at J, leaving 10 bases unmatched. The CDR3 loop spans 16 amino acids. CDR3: CASSYMGQGMPYEQYF. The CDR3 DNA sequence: TGTGCCAGCAGCTATATGGGACAGGGGATGCCCTACGAGCAGTACTTC.

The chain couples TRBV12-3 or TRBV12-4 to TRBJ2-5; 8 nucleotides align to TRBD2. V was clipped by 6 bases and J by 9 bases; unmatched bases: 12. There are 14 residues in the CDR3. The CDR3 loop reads CASSQGRGERPQYF. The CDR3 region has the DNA TGTGCCAGCAGCCAAGGGCGGGGGGAGAGACCCCAGTACTTC.

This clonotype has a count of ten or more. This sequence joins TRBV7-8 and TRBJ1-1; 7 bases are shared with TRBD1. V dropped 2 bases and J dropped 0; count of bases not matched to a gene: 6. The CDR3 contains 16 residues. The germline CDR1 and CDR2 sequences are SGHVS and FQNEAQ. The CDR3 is CASSLRDSSLNTEAFF. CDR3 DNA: TGTGCCAGCAGCTTAAGGGACAGCTCCTTGAACACTGAAGCTTTCTTT.

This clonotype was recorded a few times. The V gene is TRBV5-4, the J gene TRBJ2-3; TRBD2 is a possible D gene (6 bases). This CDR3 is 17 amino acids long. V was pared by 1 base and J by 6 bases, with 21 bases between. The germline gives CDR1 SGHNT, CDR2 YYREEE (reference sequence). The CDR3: CASSLSAGPSGADTQYF. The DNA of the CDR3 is TGTGCCAGCAGCTTGTCTGCGGGGCCCAGCGGTGCGGATACGCAGTATTTT.

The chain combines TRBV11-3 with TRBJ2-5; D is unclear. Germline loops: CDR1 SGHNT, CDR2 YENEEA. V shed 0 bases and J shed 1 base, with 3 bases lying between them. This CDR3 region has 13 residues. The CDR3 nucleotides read TGTGCCAGCAGCTTAGAACCCCAAGAGACCCAGTACTTC. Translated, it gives CASSLEPQETQYF.

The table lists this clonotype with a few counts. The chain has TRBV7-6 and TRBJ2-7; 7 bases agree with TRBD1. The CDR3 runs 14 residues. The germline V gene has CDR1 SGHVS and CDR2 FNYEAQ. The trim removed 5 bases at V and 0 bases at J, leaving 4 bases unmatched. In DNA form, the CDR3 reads TGTGCCAGCAGCACTAGGGACAGCTCCTACGAGCAGTACTTC. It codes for CASSTRDSSYEQYF.

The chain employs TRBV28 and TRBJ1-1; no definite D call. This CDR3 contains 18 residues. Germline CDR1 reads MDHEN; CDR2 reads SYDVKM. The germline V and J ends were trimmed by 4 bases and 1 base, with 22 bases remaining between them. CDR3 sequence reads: CASSSPIHLWKTNTEAFF. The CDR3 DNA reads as TGTGCCAGCAGTTCTCCAATTCATCTGTGGAAAACGAACACTGAAGCTTTCTTT.

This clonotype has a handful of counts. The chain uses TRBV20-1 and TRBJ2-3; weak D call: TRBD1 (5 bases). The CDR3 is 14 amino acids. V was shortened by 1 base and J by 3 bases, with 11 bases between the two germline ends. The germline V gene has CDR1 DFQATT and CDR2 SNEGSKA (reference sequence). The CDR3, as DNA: TGCAGTGCTAGAGTCGCTAGGGGTACAGATACGCAGTATTTT. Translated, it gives CSARVARGTDTQYF.

The CDR3 protein is CASSQQSAGTDTQYF. In DNA, the CDR3 is TGCGCCAGCAGCCAGCAGAGTGCTGGCACAGATACGCAGTATTTT. The chain has TRBV4-1 and TRBJ2-3; D is unclear. The CDR3 spans 15 residues. Germline CDR1 and CDR2: MGHRA and YSYEKL. With 3 bases removed from V and 1 base from J, the gap between germline ends came to 11 bases.